This record covers a single TCR beta chain. This specimen comes from a study of blood T cell repertoires in COVID-19. Generated by immunoSEQ multiplex PCR, the TCRdb table keeps only in-frame clones and is missing some. The sample carries around 200,000 clones, approximately 81% recorded once. This TCR was recovered from a woman of 80 years or more with active or convalescent COVID-19. Sequencing was carried out using peripheral blood.

The CDR3 region is CASSLETGGSDTQYF. The CDR3 DNA reads as TGTGCCAGCAGCTTAGAAACAGGGGGCTCAGATACGCAGTATTTT. This rearrangement joins TRBV11-3 to TRBJ2-3, with 9 bases that match TRBD1. The CDR3 is 15 residues long. The V gene's germline CDR1 is SGHNT and CDR2 YENEEA. V dropped 0 bases and J dropped 4; count of bases not matched to a gene: 2.